This note documents a single T cell receptor beta chain sequence. Its cognate antigen has yet to be identified. Nothing much larger sits one base from this clone, and base qualities are not available. Whole blood was collected in K2EDTA tubes by collaborating institutions according to the institutions' own protocols. For TCRbeta analysis, collaborators shipped samples as frozen whole blood, isolated PBMCs, or DNA extracted from either of those sample types. Inclusive of the bounding cysteine and phenylalanine, the CDR3 is 13 residues long. Solely the CDR3 DNA is kept, with 39 bases framed from the first base. Reading the germline V gene (reference sequence) gives CDR1 GTSNPN and CDR2 SVGIG. The junction carries 16 bases between V and J, which are trimmed by 5 bases and 6 bases respectively. The data were obtained in a study of blood T cell repertoires in COVID-19 (dated by TCRdb to the early 2020s). At the level of the whole study: Samples covering the acute and convalescent phases of COVID-19 were provided by collaborators in the United States, Italy and Spain. The prospective study material was composed of cDNA or gDNA derived from T cells, B-cell-depleted T cells, or PBMCs. Deeply sampled blood TCRbeta repertoires from subjects exposed to, actively infected with, or recovered from COVID-19 were included in the dataset. The repertoires were released in a freely available public database intended as a resource for research on the immune response to SARS-CoV-2. Samples came from the ongoing ImmuneRACE study (first 160 participants) plus 1,254 subjects from 6 global collaborators. A de-identified subject ID, COVID-19 status, age in years and sex were almost always included in the sample metadata. Where available, HLA class I and class II types were obtained from metadata supplied by the sample provider rather than from assay-based typing. Overall study results and their limits: The quantity of clinical and demographic metadata differed by source and by participant and was supplied without curation.

TCRbeta CDR3 regions were amplified from genomic DNA by means of the immunoSEQ Assay, a bias-controlled multiplex PCR. The paper's data handling went like this. Nucleated cell counts per sample were estimated from amplification of reference gene primers within the assay. Sequence reads were collapsed and filtered to measure the absolute abundance of every unique TCRbeta CDR3 rearrangement. Productive Simpson clonality was computed per sample as the square root of Simpson's diversity index over productive rearrangements. Not all clones reach the TCRdb copy of this immuneACCESS table, which keeps in-frame sequences only. Checked studies attribute under half of the gap to unresolved V genes and leave the rest unexplained. That table furnishes V, J and clone size, whereas the DNA furnished D and trimming. The sample has over 45,000 clones on record, more than 75% of them singletons. In total, the top ten clones hold 6.5% of the sample.

The specimen sequenced was peripheral blood. The sequence came from a man aged 45-65 years with active COVID-19. The receptor chain draws on TRBV30 and TRBJ1-2; too little of a D gene remains to name it. The DNA sequence follows: TGTGCCTGGGGTCGAGAGATCGTGGATGGCTACACCTTC. This gives the protein CAWGREIVDGYTF.